This TCR beta chain was captured in a study of human T cells and chemical hapten exposure. In the study overall: Sensitization employed 2% DPC on about 2 cm by about 2 cm of upper inner arm skin.

Described time point: patch test 2, 6 weeks after DPC sensitization. Indicated treatment: therapeutic diphenylcyclopropenone sensitization with weekly scalp DPC. Extraction yielded total RNA from whole blood (unfractionated). TCRdb re-called the RACE reads through MiXCR, storing one row per CDR3 protein. The repertoire holds roughly 380,000 distinct CDR3 sequences, with roughly 6% as singletons. Trimming stripped 4 bases from V and 0 bases from J, with 22 bases between. The CDR3 runs to 19 residues. Germline CDR1 reads KGHSH; CDR2 reads LQKENI. The specimen was whole blood, collected in connection with sensitization to the hapten diphenylcyclopropenone (DPC). This chain uses TRBV18 with TRBJ1-3; D may be TRBD1 (6 bases). This receptor was taken from a woman younger than 30 with alopecia areata. Some clones in this sample may be carry-over from other donors' samples. This CDR3 reads CASSRPYFGQTSSGNTIYF. CDR3 in DNA: TGTGCCAGCTCACGCCCTTATTTTGGACAGACTAGCTCTGGAAACACCATATATTTT. The whole variable domain, remainder taken from reference TRBV18 and TRBJ1-3, is NAGVMQNPRHLVRRRGQEARLRCSPMKGHSHVYWYRQLPEEGLKFMVYLQKENIIDESGMPKERFSAEFPKEGPSILRIQQVVRGDSAAYFCASSRPYFGQTSSGNTIYFGEGSWLTVV.